The present T cell receptor (beta chain) was sequenced within a study of cytomegalovirus exposure and HLA in healthy donors. In the PCR, 60 Vbeta and 13 Jbeta primers were used. Only in-frame clones appear in the TCRdb table, and some are missing; sequencing was by immunoSEQ multiplex PCR. The sample holds around 120,000 clones, about 80% seen once. Findings of the study overall: Under in vitro conditions, a few CMV-associated chains were confirmed as specific for CMV antigens. It was approximately 150 TCR beta chains that were listed as cytomegalovirus-associated. Available immune exposure information covered CMV serostatus only.

Nominal health characterized the donors when sampled, though unrecorded immune exposures were likely. The ends lost 4 bases at V and 0 bases at J; junction bases unmatched: 9. This CDR3 is 17 amino acids long. Germline V gives CDR1 SGHRS, CDR2 YFSETQ. Concerning this clone: What it recognizes is unknown.

The J gene is TRBJ2-4, the V gene TRBV5-1; 8 bases match TRBD1. This receptor was obtained from a woman between 40 and 55 years old in good health and CMV-seronegative. The sequenced material came from PBMCs. The CDR3 reads CASSGYRQGLAKNIQYF. CDR3 nucleotide sequence: TGCGCCAGCAGCGGCTATCGACAGGGGCTAGCCAAAAACATTCAGTACTTC.